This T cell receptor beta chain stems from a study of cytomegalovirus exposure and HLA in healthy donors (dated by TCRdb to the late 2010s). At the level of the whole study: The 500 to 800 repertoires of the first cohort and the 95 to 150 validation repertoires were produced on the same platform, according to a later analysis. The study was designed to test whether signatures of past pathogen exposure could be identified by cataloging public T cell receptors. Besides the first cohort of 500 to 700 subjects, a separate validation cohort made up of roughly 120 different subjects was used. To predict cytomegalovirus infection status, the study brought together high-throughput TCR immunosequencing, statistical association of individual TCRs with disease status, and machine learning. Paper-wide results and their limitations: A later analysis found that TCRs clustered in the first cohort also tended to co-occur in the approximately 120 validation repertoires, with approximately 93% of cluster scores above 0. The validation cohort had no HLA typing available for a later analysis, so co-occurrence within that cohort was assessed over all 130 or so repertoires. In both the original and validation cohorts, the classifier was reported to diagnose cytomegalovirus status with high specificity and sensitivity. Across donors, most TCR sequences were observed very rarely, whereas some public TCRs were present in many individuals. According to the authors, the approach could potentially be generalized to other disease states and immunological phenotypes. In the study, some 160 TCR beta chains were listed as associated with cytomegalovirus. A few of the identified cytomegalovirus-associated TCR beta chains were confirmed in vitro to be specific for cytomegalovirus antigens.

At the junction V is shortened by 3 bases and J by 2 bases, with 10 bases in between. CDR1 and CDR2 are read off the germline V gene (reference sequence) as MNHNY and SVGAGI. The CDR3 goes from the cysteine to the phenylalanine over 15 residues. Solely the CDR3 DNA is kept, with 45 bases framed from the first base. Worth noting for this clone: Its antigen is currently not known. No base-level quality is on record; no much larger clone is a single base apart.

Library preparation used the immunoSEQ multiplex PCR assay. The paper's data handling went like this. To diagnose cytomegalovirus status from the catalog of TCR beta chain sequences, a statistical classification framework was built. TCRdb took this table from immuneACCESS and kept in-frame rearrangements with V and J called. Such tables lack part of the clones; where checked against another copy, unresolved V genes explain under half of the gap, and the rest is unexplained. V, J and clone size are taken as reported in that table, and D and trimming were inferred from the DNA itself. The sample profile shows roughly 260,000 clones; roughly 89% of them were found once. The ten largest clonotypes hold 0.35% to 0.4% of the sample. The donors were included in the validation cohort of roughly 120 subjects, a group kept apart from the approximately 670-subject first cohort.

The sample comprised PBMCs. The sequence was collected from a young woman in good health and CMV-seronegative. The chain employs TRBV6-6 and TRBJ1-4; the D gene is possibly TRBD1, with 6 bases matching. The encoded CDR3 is CASSYFQGTNEKLFF. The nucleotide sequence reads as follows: TGTGCCAGCAGTTATTTTCAGGGGACTAATGAAAAACTGTTTTTT.